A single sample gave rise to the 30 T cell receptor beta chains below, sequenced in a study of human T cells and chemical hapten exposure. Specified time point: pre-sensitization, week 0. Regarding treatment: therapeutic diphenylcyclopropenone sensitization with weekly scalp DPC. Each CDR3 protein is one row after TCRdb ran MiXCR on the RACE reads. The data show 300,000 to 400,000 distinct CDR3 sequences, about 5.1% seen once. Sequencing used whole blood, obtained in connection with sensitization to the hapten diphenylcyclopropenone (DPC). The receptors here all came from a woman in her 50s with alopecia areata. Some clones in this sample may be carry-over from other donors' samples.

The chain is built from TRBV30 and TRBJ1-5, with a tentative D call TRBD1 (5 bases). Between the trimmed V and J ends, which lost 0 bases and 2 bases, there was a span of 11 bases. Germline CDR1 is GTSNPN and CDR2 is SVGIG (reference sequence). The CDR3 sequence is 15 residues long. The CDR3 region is CAWSVSGTGNQPQHF. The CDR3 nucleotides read TGTGCCTGGAGTGTAAGCGGGACGGGCAATCAGCCCCAGCATTTT. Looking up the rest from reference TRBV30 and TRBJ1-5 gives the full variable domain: SQTIHQWPATLVQPVGSPLSLECTVEGTSNPNLYWYRQAAGRGLQLLFYSVGIGQISSEVPQNLSASRPQDRQFILSSKKLLLSDSGFYLCAWSVSGTGNQPQHFGDGTRLSIL.

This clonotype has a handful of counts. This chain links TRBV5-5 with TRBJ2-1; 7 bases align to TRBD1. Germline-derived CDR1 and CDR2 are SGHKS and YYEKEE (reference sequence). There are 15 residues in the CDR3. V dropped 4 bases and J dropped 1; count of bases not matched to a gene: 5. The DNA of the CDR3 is TGTGCCAGCAGCAAAGACAGGGTGTCCTACAATGAGCAGTTCTTC. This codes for CASSKDRVSYNEQFF.

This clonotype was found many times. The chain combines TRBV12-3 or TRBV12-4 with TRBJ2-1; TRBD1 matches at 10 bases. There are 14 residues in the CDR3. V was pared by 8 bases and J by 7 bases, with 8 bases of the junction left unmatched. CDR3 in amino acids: CASSTGGPWNEQFF. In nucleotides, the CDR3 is TGTGCCAGCTCGACAGGGGGCCCTTGGAATGAGCAGTTCTTC.

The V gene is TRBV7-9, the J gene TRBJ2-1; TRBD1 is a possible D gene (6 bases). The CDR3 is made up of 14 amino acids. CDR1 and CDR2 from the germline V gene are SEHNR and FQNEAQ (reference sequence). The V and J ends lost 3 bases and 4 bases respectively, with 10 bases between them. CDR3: CASSLGANYNEQFF. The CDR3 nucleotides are TGTGCCAGCAGCTTGGGGGCCAATTACAATGAGCAGTTCTTC.

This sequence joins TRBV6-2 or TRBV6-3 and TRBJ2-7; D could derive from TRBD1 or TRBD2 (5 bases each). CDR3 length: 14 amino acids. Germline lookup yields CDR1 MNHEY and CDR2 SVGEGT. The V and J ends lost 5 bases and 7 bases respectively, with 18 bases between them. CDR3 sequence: CASSRDPEWGEQYF. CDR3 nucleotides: TGTGCCAGCAGTCGGGACCCCGAATGGGGTGAGCAGTACTTC.

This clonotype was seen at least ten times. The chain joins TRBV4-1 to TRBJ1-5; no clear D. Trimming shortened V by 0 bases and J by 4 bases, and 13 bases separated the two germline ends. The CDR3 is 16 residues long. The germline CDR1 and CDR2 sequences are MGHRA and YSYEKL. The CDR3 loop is CASSQDGVIRNQPQHF. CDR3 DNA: TGCGCCAGCAGCCAAGACGGGGTAATAAGGAATCAGCCCCAGCATTTT.

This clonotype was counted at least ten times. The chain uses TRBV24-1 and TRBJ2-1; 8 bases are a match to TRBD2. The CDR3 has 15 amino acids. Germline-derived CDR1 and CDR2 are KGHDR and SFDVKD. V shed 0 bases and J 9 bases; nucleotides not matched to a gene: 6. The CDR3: CATSDLDGRAGEQFF. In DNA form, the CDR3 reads TGTGCCACCAGTGATTTGGACGGGAGGGCGGGTGAGCAGTTCTTC.

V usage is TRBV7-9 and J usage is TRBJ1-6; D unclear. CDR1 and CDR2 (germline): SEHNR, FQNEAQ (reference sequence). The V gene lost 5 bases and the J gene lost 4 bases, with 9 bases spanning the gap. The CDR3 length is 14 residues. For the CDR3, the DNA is TGTGCCAGCAGCCCGGTCGAGTATAATTCACCCCTCCACTTT. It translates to CASSPVEYNSPLHF.

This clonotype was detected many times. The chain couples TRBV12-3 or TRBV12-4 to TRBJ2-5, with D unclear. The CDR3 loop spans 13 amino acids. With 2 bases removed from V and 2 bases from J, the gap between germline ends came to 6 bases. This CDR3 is CASSLTVQETQYF. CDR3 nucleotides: TGTGCCAGCAGTTTAACCGTTCAAGAGACCCAGTACTTC.

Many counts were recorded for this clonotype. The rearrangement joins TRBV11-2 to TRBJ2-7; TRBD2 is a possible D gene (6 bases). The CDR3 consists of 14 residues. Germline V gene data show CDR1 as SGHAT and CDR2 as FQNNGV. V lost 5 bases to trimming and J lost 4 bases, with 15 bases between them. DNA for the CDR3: TGTGCCAGCAGCCTCCGCAGGACTATATACGAGCAGTACTTC. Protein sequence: CASSLRRTIYEQYF. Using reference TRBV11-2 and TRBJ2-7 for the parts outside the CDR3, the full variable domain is EAGVAQSPRYKIIEKRQSVAFWCNPISGHATLYWYQQILGQGPKLLIQFQNNGVVDDSQLPKDRFSAERLKGVDSTLKIQPAKLEDSAVYLCASSLRRTIYEQYFGPGTRLTVT.

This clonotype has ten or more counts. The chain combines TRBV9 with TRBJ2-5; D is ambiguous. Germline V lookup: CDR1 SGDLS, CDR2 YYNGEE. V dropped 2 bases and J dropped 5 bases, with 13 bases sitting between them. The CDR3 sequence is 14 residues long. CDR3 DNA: TGTGCCAGCAGCGTCACCCCCCTCCGGGAGACCCAGTACTTC. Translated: CASSVTPLRETQYF. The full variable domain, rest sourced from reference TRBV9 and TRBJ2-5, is DSGVTQTPKHLITATGQRVTLRCSPRSGDLSVYWYQQSLDQGLQFLIQYYNGEERAKGNILERFSAQQFPDLHSELNLSSLELGDSALYFCASSVTPLRETQYFGPGTRLLVL.

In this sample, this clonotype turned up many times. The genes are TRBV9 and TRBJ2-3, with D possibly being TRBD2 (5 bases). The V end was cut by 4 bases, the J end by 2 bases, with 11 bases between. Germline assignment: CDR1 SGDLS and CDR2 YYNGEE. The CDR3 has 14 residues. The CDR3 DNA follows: TGTGCCAGCAGCTATGACGGGGTCACAGATACGCAGTATTTT. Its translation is CASSYDGVTDTQYF.

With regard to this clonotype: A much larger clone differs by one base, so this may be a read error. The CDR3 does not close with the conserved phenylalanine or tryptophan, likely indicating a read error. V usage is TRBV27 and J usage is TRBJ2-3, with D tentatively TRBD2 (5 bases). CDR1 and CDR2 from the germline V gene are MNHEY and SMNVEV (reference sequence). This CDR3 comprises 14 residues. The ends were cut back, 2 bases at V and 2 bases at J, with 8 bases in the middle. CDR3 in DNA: TGTGCCAGCAGTTTAACGGGGTACACAGATACGCAGTATTCT. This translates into CASSLTGYTDTQYS.

In DNA form, the CDR3 reads TGCGCCAGCAGCTTGGGGGGCAGACTTTCCTACGAGCAGTACTTC. It yields the protein CASSLGGRLSYEQYF. J is TRBJ2-7 and V is TRBV5-1; D possibly corresponds to TRBD1 (5 bases). This CDR3 region has 15 residues. Germline V gene sequence: CDR1 SGHRS, CDR2 YFSETQ. Trimming removed 0 bases from V and 1 base from J, with 11 bases in between.

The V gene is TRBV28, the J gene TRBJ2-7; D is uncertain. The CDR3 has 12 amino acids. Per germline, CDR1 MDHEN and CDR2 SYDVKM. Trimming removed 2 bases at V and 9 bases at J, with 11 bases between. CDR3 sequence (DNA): TGTGCCAGCAGTTTAGGCGAAAGTGCGCAGTACTTC. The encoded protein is CASSLGESAQYF.

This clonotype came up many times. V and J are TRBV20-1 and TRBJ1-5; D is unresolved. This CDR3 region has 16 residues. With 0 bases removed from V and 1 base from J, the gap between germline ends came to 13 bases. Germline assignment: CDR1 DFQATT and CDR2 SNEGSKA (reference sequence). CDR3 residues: CSARDFGIWSNQPQHF. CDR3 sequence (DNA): TGCAGTGCTAGAGATTTTGGGATCTGGAGCAATCAGCCCCAGCATTTT.

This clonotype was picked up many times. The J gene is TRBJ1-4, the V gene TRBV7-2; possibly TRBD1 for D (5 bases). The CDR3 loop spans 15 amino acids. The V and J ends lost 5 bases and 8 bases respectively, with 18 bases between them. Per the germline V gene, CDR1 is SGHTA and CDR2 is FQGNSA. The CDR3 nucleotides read TGTGCCAGCAGCCCCCCACCCGGGACGTCAGAAAAACTGTTTTTT. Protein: CASSPPPGTSEKLFF.

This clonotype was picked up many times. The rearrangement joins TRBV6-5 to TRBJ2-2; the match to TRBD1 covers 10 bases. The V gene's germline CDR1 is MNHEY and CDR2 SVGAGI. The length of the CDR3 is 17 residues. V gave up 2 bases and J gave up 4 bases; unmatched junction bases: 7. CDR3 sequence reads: CASSYAGGTGVTGELFF. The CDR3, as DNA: TGTGCCAGCAGTTACGCCGGTGGGACAGGGGTCACCGGGGAGCTGTTTTTT.

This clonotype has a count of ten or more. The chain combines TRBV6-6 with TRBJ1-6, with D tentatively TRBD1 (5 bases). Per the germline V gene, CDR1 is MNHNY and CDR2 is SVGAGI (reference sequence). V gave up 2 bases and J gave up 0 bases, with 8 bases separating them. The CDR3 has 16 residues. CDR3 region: CASSYEGPSYNSPLHF. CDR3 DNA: TGTGCCAGCAGTTACGAGGGGCCCTCCTATAATTCACCCCTCCACTTT.

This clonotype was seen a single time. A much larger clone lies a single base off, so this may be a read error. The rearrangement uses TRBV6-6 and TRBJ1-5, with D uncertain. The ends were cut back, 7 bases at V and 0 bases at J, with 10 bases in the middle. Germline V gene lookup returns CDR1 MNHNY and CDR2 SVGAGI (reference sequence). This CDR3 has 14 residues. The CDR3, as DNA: TGTGCCAGCAATTATACGGATAGCAATCAGCCCCAGCATTTT. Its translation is CASNYTDSNQPQHF.

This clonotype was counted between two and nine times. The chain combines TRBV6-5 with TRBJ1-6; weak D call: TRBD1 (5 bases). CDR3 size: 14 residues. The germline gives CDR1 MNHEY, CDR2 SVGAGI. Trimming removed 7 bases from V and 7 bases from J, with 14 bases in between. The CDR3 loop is CASKGSGDNSPLHF. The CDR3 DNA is TGTGCCAGCAAAGGTTCGGGGGACAATTCACCCCTCCACTTT.

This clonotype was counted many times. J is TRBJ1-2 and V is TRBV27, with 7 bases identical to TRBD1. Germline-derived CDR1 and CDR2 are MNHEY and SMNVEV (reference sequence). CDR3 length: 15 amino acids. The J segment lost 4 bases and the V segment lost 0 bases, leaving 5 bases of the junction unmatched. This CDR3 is CASSLSAGGGYGYTF. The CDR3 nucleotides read TGTGCCAGCAGTTTATCGGCAGGGGGAGGCTATGGCTACACCTTC.

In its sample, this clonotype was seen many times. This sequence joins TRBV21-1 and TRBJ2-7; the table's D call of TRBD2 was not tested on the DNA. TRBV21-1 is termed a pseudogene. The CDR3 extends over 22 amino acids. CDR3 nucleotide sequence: TGTGCCAGCAGCAAAGCGCTCTTGAGTAAACCGGCTAGCGGGAGGGGTTCCTACGAGCAGTACTTC. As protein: CASSKALLSKPASGRGSYEQYF.

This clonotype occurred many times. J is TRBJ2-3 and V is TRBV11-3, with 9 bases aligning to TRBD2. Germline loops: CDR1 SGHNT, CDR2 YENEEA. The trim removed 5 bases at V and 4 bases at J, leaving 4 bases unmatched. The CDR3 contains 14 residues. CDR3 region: CASSPGLAPDTQYF. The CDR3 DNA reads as TGTGCCAGCAGCCCGGGACTAGCTCCAGATACGCAGTATTTT.

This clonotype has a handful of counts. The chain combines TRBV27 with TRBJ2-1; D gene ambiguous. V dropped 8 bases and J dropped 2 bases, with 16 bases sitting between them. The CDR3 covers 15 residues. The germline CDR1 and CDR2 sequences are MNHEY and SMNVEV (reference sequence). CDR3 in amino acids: CASFTSVSTYNEQFF. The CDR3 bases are TGTGCCAGCTTTACCTCCGTCTCTACCTACAATGAGCAGTTCTTC.

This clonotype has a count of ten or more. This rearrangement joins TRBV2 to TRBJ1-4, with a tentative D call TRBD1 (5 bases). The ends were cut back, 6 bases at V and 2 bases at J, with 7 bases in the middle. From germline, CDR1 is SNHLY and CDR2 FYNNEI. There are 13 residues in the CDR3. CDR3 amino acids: CASSRETNEKLFF. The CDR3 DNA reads TGTGCCAGCAGCAGGGAGACTAATGAAAAACTGTTTTTT.

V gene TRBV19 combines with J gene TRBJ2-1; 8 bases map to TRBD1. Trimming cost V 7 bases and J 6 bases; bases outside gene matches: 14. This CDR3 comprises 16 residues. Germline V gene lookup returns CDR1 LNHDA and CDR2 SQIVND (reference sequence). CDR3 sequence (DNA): TGTGCCAGTAATGATCTAGGACAGGGAAGCAGCAATGAGCAGTTCTTC. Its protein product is CASNDLGQGSSNEQFF.

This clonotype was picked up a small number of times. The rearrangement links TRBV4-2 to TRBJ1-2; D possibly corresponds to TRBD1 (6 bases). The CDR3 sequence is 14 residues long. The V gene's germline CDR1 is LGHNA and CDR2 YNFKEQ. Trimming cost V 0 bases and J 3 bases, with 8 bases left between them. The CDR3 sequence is CASSQEAGDYGYTF. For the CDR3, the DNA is TGTGCCAGCAGCCAAGAAGCAGGGGACTATGGCTACACCTTC.

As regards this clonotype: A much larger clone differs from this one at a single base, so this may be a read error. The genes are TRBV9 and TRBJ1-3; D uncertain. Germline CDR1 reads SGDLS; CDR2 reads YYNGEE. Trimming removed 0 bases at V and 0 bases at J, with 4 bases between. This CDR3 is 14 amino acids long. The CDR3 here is CASSVVVSGNTIYF. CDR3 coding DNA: TGTGCCAGCAGCGTAGTGGTCTCTGGAAACACCATATATTTT.

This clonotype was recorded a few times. This CDR3 reads CASSLSGRGNGYTF. CDR3 nucleotide sequence: TGTGCCAGCAGTTTATCCGGCAGGGGTAATGGCTACACCTTC. V and J are TRBV27 and TRBJ1-2; D perhaps matches TRBD1 (6 bases). Germline CDR1 is MNHEY and CDR2 is SMNVEV (reference sequence). Trimming left V 0 bases short and J 6 bases short, with 11 bases between. The CDR3 is 14 amino acids.